Each of the 26 T cell receptor beta chains below was sequenced from the same sample in a study of OX40 agonist ivuxolimab in advanced cancers. The method was the immunoSEQ multiplex PCR assay. This immuneACCESS table, as held by TCRdb, lists in-frame sequences with V and J called but not all clones. Of the missing ones, under half trace to an unresolved V gene in checked studies; the others have no known cause. Present in this sample are about 24,000 clones, around 82% of which were seen just once. Of the sample, around 1.4% falls within the top ten clones. The sample here was CD4+ or CD8+ T cells sorted from blood, taken in a trial of the OX40 agonist ivuxolimab. The receptor set was obtained from an adult with an advanced solid tumor such as melanoma, head and neck, liver or kidney cancer.

The chain joins TRBV5-6 to TRBJ1-4; D uncertain. This CDR3 is 15 amino acids long. The germline V gene has CDR1 SGHDT and CDR2 YYEEEE. V lost 3 bases and J lost 4, with 13 bases in between. The CDR3 coding sequence is TGTGCCAGCAGCTCAGGTTCGGGGATTAATGAAAAACTGTTTTTT. Translated: CASSSGSGINEKLFF.

The chain uses TRBV6-5 and TRBJ2-2; D is ambiguous. V was pared by 6 bases and J by 3 bases, with 5 bases between. The CDR3 contains 12 residues. CDR1 and CDR2 (germline): MNHEY, SVGAGI. Written as DNA, the CDR3 is TGTGCCAGCAGCCTTGACACCGGGGAGCTGTTTTTT. This sequence encodes CASSLDTGELFF.

The chain recombines TRBV28 with TRBJ1-1, with D perhaps matching TRBD1 (5 bases). Trimming shortened V by 6 bases and J by 5 bases, and 16 bases separated the two germline ends. Germline loops: CDR1 MDHEN, CDR2 SYDVKM. This CDR3 has 14 amino acids. The chain's CDR3 is CASSPGGSRTEAFF. In nucleotides, the CDR3 is TGTGCCAGCAGCCCGGGGGGGTCGAGGACTGAAGCTTTCTTT.

J is TRBJ1-2 and V is TRBV30, with D possibly matching TRBD1 (5 bases). Germline assignment: CDR1 GTSNPN and CDR2 SVGIG (reference sequence). V was shortened by 3 bases and J by 2 bases, with 10 bases between the two germline ends. The CDR3 consists of 13 residues. CDR3 amino acids: CAWSGTENYGYTF. CDR3 nucleotides: TGTGCCTGGAGCGGGACGGAGAACTATGGCTACACCTTC. The whole variable domain, remainder taken from reference TRBV30 and TRBJ1-2, is SQTIHQWPATLVQPVGSPLSLECTVEGTSNPNLYWYRQAAGRGLQLLFYSVGIGQISSEVPQNLSASRPQDRQFILSSKKLLLSDSGFYLCAWSGTENYGYTFGSGTRLTVV.

The chain couples TRBV4-3 to TRBJ2-2, with 9 bases lining up with TRBD2. This CDR3 is 18 amino acids long. V dropped 1 base and J dropped 3; count of bases not matched to a gene: 9. Looked up from germline, CDR1 is LGHNA and CDR2 is YSLEER. The CDR3: CASSQGVSGRRDTGELFF. As DNA, the CDR3 is TGCGCCAGCAGCCAAGGGGTTAGCGGGAGAAGAGACACCGGGGAGCTGTTTTTT.

V usage is TRBV7-2 and J usage is TRBJ2-3; 8 bases agree with TRBD2. The trim removed 1 base at V and 1 base at J, leaving 4 bases unmatched. Germline V gives CDR1 SGHTA, CDR2 FQGNSA. The CDR3 sequence is 16 residues long. The CDR3 coding sequence is TGTGCCAGCAGCTTAGGAGGGCGGGGGGGCACAGATACGCAGTATTTT. Translating it yields CASSLGGRGGTDTQYF.

The genes are TRBV7-2 and TRBJ2-1; D not resolved. Deletions cut 1 base from V and 4 bases from J, with 11 bases between. The CDR3 spans 15 residues. The germline CDR1 and CDR2 sequences are SGHTA and FQGNSA. The CDR3 is CASSLGSTHYNEQFF. The CDR3, as DNA: TGTGCCAGCAGCTTAGGCTCGACCCATTACAATGAGCAGTTCTTC.

This clone was picked up a small number of times. The rearrangement joins TRBV4-1 to TRBJ2-5; D perhaps matches TRBD2 (5 bases). The CDR3 runs to 13 residues. Trimming removed 4 bases at V and 4 bases at J, with 10 bases between. The germline V gene has CDR1 MGHRA and CDR2 YSYEKL. CDR3 sequence (DNA): TGCGCCAGCAGCCGGACCGAGGGAGAGACCCAGTACTTC. Its protein is CASSRTEGETQYF.

The V call is TRBV28, the J call TRBJ2-1; D is perhaps TRBD1 (6 bases). Germline-derived CDR1 and CDR2 are MDHEN and SYDVKM. The CDR3 contains 14 residues. V lost 6 bases, J lost 4 bases, and 13 bases lay in between. The CDR3 sequence: CASRYRATYNEQFF. The CDR3 nucleotides read TGTGCCAGCAGGTACAGGGCAACTTACAATGAGCAGTTCTTC.

This chain links TRBV7-6 with TRBJ2-2, with TRBD2 matching over 13 bases. Unmatched junction bases numbered 5, after V lost 4 bases and J lost 6 bases. The CDR3 is 16 residues long. Germline V lookup: CDR1 SGHVS, CDR2 FNYEAQ. CDR3 sequence reads: CASSYGTSGMSGELFF. DNA for the CDR3: TGTGCCAGCAGCTACGGGACTAGCGGGATGTCCGGGGAGCTGTTTTTT.

A remark on this clone: The same CDR3 is also encoded by other DNA sequences in this sample. The V and J genes are TRBV29-1 and TRBJ2-6; possibly TRBD1 for D (5 bases). The CDR3 covers 15 residues. Germline V gives CDR1 SQVTM, CDR2 ANQGSEA. The germline V and J ends were trimmed by 6 bases and 0 bases, with 12 bases remaining between them. The CDR3 DNA is TGCAGCGTCGGACATTTGGCCTCTGGGGCCAACGTCCTGACTTTC. Amino acids: CSVGHLASGANVLTF. The whole variable domain, filled in from reference TRBV29-1 and TRBJ2-6, reads SAVISQKPSRDICQRGTSLTIQCQVDSQVTMMFWYRQQPGQSLTLIATANQGSEATYESGFVIDKFPISRPNLTFSTLTVSNMSPEDSSIYLCSVGHLASGANVLTFGAGSRLTVL.

V gene TRBV5-6 combines with J gene TRBJ1-1; tentative D call: TRBD1 (6 bases). V lost 3 bases and J 5 bases, leaving 11 bases between the germline ends. Germline loops: CDR1 SGHDT, CDR2 YYEEEE. This CDR3 is built from 13 residues. The CDR3 loop is CASSSGVGTEAFF. Here the CDR3 DNA reads TGTGCCAGCAGCTCAGGGGTTGGGACTGAAGCTTTCTTT.

This clone was counted between two and nine times. The genes are TRBV18 and TRBJ2-7; TRBD2 matches 9 bases. Unmatched junction bases numbered 8, after V lost 3 bases and J lost 2 bases. The CDR3 sequence is 16 residues long. The germline V gene has CDR1 KGHSH and CDR2 LQKENI. The CDR3 DNA is TGTGCCAGCTCACCTCCTCTAGCGGGAAGCCCCTACGAGCAGTACTTC. It is translated as CASSPPLAGSPYEQYF.

This rearrangement joins TRBV5-5 to TRBJ2-5; 13 bases are shared with TRBD2. The germline CDR1 and CDR2 sequences are SGHKS and YYEKEE (reference sequence). This CDR3 has 16 amino acids. The V and J ends lost 4 bases and 4 bases, in that order; junction bases with no gene match: 7. The CDR3 DNA sequence: TGTGCCAGCAGCGGGGGACTAGCGGGATGGGGAGAGACCCAGTACTTC. It yields the protein CASSGGLAGWGETQYF.

This chain uses TRBV7-9 with TRBJ1-2, with D perhaps matching TRBD1 (6 bases). The CDR3 is 14 amino acids. Germline V CDR1 and CDR2: SEHNR, FQNEAQ (reference sequence). The V end was cut by 6 bases, the J end by 5 bases, with 16 bases between. CDR3 in DNA: TGTGCCAGCAGGTCGGGGGGGCGAGGATATGGCTACACCTTC. It is translated as CASRSGGRGYGYTF.

The rearrangement uses TRBV6-5 and TRBJ1-4, with 7 bases aligning to TRBD1. Germline V gene sequence: CDR1 MNHEY, CDR2 SVGAGI. The CDR3 has 14 amino acids. Trimming took 0 bases from V and 8 from J; bases not matched to a gene: 3. The CDR3 here is CASSYSRTGEKLFF. The CDR3 DNA is TGTGCCAGCAGTTACTCGAGGACAGGCGAAAAACTGTTTTTT.

Only one count was recorded for this clone. V usage is TRBV27 and J usage is TRBJ2-7, with 11 bases aligning to TRBD2. The CDR3 loop spans 14 amino acids. V was pared by 6 bases and J by 7 bases, with 8 bases of the junction left unmatched. Per germline, CDR1 MNHEY and CDR2 SMNVEV (reference sequence). CDR3 coding DNA: TGTGCCAGCAGGCGTAGCGGGGGGGTGGGGGAGCAGTACTTC. Translating gives CASRRSGGVGEQYF.

The CDR3 nucleotides are TGTGCCAGCTCACCCGGCCAGAGGAATGAAAAACTGTTTTTT. This codes for CASSPGQRNEKLFF. This rearrangement joins TRBV18 to TRBJ1-4; D not certain. The CDR3 has 14 amino acids. V was clipped by 3 bases and J by 5 bases, with 10 bases between them. Germline V gene lookup returns CDR1 KGHSH and CDR2 LQKENI.

The CDR3 DNA sequence: TGTGCCAGCAGGTCCCCTAATCAGCCCCAGCATTTT. Protein sequence: CASRSPNQPQHF. V and J are TRBV6-6 and TRBJ1-5; no reliable D call. V was shortened by 6 bases and J by 4 bases, with 7 bases between the two germline ends. There are 12 residues in the CDR3. Germline V gene lookup returns CDR1 MNHNY and CDR2 SVGAGI (reference sequence).

The J gene is TRBJ2-7, the V gene TRBV11-1, with a possible D match to TRBD2 (7 bases). The V and J ends lost 3 bases and 7 bases respectively, with 22 bases between them. The V gene's germline CDR1 is SGHAT and CDR2 FQDESV (reference sequence). The CDR3 is 16 amino acids. CDR3 loop: CASSFLAGGPPQEQYF. CDR3 DNA sequence: TGTGCCAGCAGCTTTTTAGCCGGGGGGCCACCTCAGGAGCAGTACTTC. The full variable domain, completed using reference TRBV11-1 and TRBJ2-7, is EAEVAQSPRYKITEKSQAVAFWCDPISGHATLYWYRQILGQGPELLVQFQDESVVDDSQLPKDRFSAERLKGVDSTLKIQPAELGDSAMYLCASSFLAGGPPQEQYFGPGTRLTVT.

The CDR3 sequence is CAWSSGRTEAFF. The DNA of the CDR3 is TGTGCCTGGAGTTCGGGGCGAACTGAAGCTTTCTTT. The V gene is TRBV30, the J gene TRBJ1-1, with a weak D call TRBD1 (5 bases). This CDR3 region has 12 residues. V shed 2 bases and J shed 5 bases, with 9 bases lying between them. CDR1 is GTSNPN and CDR2 is SVGIG in the germline V gene (reference sequence).

This sequence joins TRBV7-2 and TRBJ2-1; D is unresolved. The CDR3 runs to 13 residues. V lost 4 bases and J 5 bases, leaving 9 bases between the germline ends. Germline V gene sequence: CDR1 SGHTA, CDR2 FQGNSA. CDR3 DNA sequence: TGTGCCAGCAGCTCGTGGGCAAACAATGAGCAGTTCTTC. It codes for CASSSWANNEQFF.

J is TRBJ2-2 and V is TRBV9; D remains unclear. Trimming stripped 0 bases from V and 4 bases from J, with 10 bases between. From germline, CDR1 is SGDLS and CDR2 YYNGEE. The CDR3 length is 15 residues. CDR3 region: CASSVEGRSTGELFF. In DNA form, the CDR3 reads TGTGCCAGCAGCGTAGAGGGCCGCAGCACCGGGGAGCTGTTTTTT. Supplemented by reference TRBV9 and TRBJ2-2, the full variable domain reads DSGVTQTPKHLITATGQRVTLRCSPRSGDLSVYWYQQSLDQGLQFLIQYYNGEERAKGNILERFSAQQFPDLHSELNLSSLELGDSALYFCASSVEGRSTGELFFGEGSRLTVL.

Here the CDR3 DNA reads TGTGCCAGCCACATGGGGGCCCACTCTGGAAACACCATATATTTT. This gives the protein CASHMGAHSGNTIYF. The gene calls are TRBV18 and TRBJ1-3; perhaps TRBD1 as D (6 bases). Germline V gene sequence: CDR1 KGHSH, CDR2 LQKENI. Trimming cost V 8 bases and J 0 bases, with 14 bases left between them. The CDR3 covers 15 residues.

The chain recombines TRBV12-5 with TRBJ2-2; D is unclear. The CDR3 spans 14 residues. CDR1 and CDR2 (germline): LGHNT, FRNRAP. V lost 9 bases, J lost 4 bases, and 15 bases lay in between. CDR3 sequence: CASKSGHGTGELFF. In nucleotides, the CDR3 is TGTGCTAGCAAGTCGGGCCATGGCACCGGGGAGCTGTTTTTT.

V usage is TRBV30 and J usage is TRBJ1-2; D not resolved. Trimming stripped 3 bases from V and 5 bases from J, with 13 bases between. Germline loops: CDR1 GTSNPN, CDR2 SVGIG (reference sequence). The CDR3 consists of 13 residues. CDR3 sequence (DNA): TGTGCCTGGAGACAACCAACAAGTTATGGCTACACCTTC. Amino acids: CAWRQPTSYGYTF. The full variable domain, with the rest looked up from reference TRBV30 and TRBJ1-2, is SQTIHQWPATLVQPVGSPLSLECTVEGTSNPNLYWYRQAAGRGLQLLFYSVGIGQISSEVPQNLSASRPQDRQFILSSKKLLLSDSGFYLCAWRQPTSYGYTFGSGTRLTVV.